This T cell receptor beta chain was recovered during a study of blood T cell repertoires in COVID-19 (dated by TCRdb to the early 2020s). About the study as a whole: Collaborator samples came from the United States, Italy and Spain and covered acute and convalescent phases of COVID-19. The material from the prospective study consisted of cDNA or gDNA derived from T cells, B-cell-depleted T cells, or PBMCs. Nearly every sample came with metadata listing a de-identified subject ID, COVID-19 status, age in years and sex. The dataset comprised deeply sampled blood TCRbeta repertoires from subjects exposed to, actively infected with, or recovered from COVID-19. The repertoires were released in a freely available public database meant as a resource for research on the immune response to SARS-CoV-2. Samples were obtained from the ongoing ImmuneRACE study (first 160 participants) and from over a thousand subjects provided by 6 global collaborators. HLA class I and class II types, where available, came from metadata supplied by the sample provider rather than from assay-based typing.

What the authors observed across the whole study: Clinical and demographic metadata were provided uncurated, with the amount varying by source and participant.

The immunoSEQ Assay, a bias-controlled multiplex PCR, was used to amplify TCRbeta CDR3 regions from genomic DNA. In the source study's methods: The number of nucleated cells in each sample was estimated from the amplification of reference gene primers within the assay. Sequence reads were collapsed and filtered to measure the absolute abundance of every unique TCRbeta CDR3 rearrangement. For each sample, productive Simpson clonality was calculated as the square root of Simpson's diversity index across productive rearrangements. As stored in TCRdb, this immuneACCESS dataset retains in-frame rearrangements with V and J assigned. A fraction of the clones does not appear; measured against another copy, unresolved V genes explain less than half of the discrepancy, and the remainder lacks a known reason. That table gives V, J and clone size, and the DNA gave D and trimming. The table for this sample lists approximately 12,000 clones; 73% of them were counted only once. About 33% of the sample is in the top ten clones.

The CDR3, from cysteine to phenylalanine, totals 15 residues. The kept DNA is CDR3 alone, 45 bases in frame from the first base. Relative to germline, V is missing 1 base and J is missing 4 bases, with 4 bases of the junction outside any gene match. From a lookup of the germline V gene, CDR1 and CDR2 are MNHEY and SVGAGI. About this clone itself: Its antigen is not yet known. Within one base of it there is no much larger clone, and no base qualities were kept.

Each collaborating institution followed its own protocols to collect whole blood in K2EDTA tubes. For TCRbeta analysis, collaborators shipped samples as frozen whole blood, isolated PBMCs, or DNA extracted from either of those sample types. The chain employs TRBV6-5 and TRBJ2-7; TRBD1 fits 10 bases in the junction. Input material: peripheral blood. The source of this sequence is a human donor in a cohort sampled during active COVID-19. The CDR3 amino acid sequence is: CASSYLTGGRYEQYF. The base sequence is TGTGCCAGCAGTTACTTGACAGGGGGCAGGTACGAGCAGTACTTC.